The 10 T cell receptor beta chains below all came from one sample that was sequenced in a study of T cell changes during pregnancy in multiple sclerosis (dated by TCRdb to between 2019 and 2020). Library creation used the immunoSEQ multiplex PCR assay. Sourced from immuneACCESS, this table was stored by TCRdb with only in-frame sequences that have V and J called. A share of the clones is absent; for the studies checked, an unresolved V gene accounts for under half, and the remainder has no known explanation. The sample data list roughly 120,000 clones, and under 95% of these were observed just once. The ten top clones hold approximately 6.2% of the sample. The material sequenced was peripheral blood, taken before pregnancy. The receptors were gathered from a female donor with multiple sclerosis, enrolled in a pregnancy study.

The chain links TRBV30 to TRBJ1-2; D not resolved. V was pared by 1 base and J by 8 bases, with 11 bases between. There are 12 residues in the CDR3. From germline, CDR1 is GTSNPN and CDR2 SVGIG (reference sequence). CDR3: CAWSDLAEGYTF. The CDR3 region has the DNA TGTGCCTGGAGTGATTTGGCAGAAGGCTACACCTTC.

There are a few counts of this clone. The chain carries TRBV5-1 and TRBJ1-2; D is undetermined. This CDR3 is built from 14 residues. Trimming removed 0 bases at V and 2 bases at J, with 8 bases between. Germline loops: CDR1 SGHRS, CDR2 YFSETQ. DNA for the CDR3: TGCGCCAGCAGCTTGGGCCAGGAAAACTATGGCTACACCTTC. Translating it yields CASSLGQENYGYTF.

This chain connects TRBV6-1 to TRBJ2-1; 9 nucleotides line up with TRBD2. Germline-derived CDR1 and CDR2 are MNHNS and SASEGT. The CDR3 spans 16 residues. Unmatched junction bases numbered 6, after V lost 0 bases and J lost 6 bases. The CDR3 here is CASSEAPSGIPNEQFF. CDR3 nucleotides: TGTGCCAGCAGTGAAGCCCCTAGCGGGATCCCCAATGAGCAGTTCTTC.

The V gene is TRBV5-5, the J gene TRBJ1-3; D call uncertain. The germline CDR1 and CDR2 sequences are SGHKS and YYEKEE (reference sequence). Between the trimmed V and J ends, which lost 1 base and 4 bases, there was a span of 9 bases. The CDR3 runs 14 residues. CDR3 region: CASSLIERGNTIYF. CDR3 in DNA: TGTGCCAGCAGCTTGATAGAAAGAGGAAACACCATATATTTT.

The chain uses TRBV5-4 and TRBJ1-1, with a possible D match to TRBD1 (6 bases). V lost 5 bases and J 1 base, leaving 12 bases between the germline ends. This CDR3 has 14 amino acids. CDR1 SGHNT and CDR2 YYREEE come from the germline V gene (reference sequence). CDR3 loop: CASRSGGANTEAFF. CDR3 DNA: TGTGCCAGCAGGTCGGGGGGCGCGAACACTGAAGCTTTCTTT. Full variable domain (outside the CDR3, taken from reference TRBV5-4 and TRBJ1-1): ETGVTQSPTHLIKTRGQQVTLRCSSQSGHNTVSWYQQALGQGPQFIFQYYREEENGRGNFPPRFSGLQFPNYSSELNVNALELDDSALYLCASRSGGANTEAFFGQGTRLTVV.

This chain connects TRBV28 to TRBJ2-7; 10 positions match TRBD2. V lost 3 bases to trimming and J lost 4 bases; unmatched junction nucleotides: 3. CDR1 MDHEN and CDR2 SYDVKM come from the germline V gene. The CDR3 is made up of 14 amino acids. Here the CDR3 DNA reads TGTGCCAGCAGTTTGCTAGCGGGAGCGTACGAGCAGTACTTC. Its translation is CASSLLAGAYEQYF.

This chain uses TRBV7-8 with TRBJ2-7, with TRBD2 as a possible D gene (6 bases). V gave up 4 bases and J gave up 0 bases, with 16 bases separating them. Germline CDR1 reads SGHVS; CDR2 reads FQNEAQ. This CDR3 has 16 amino acids. The DNA for the CDR3 is TGTGCCAGCAGCTCCCCCGGGGGAACCCGCTCCTACGAGCAGTACTTC. Protein sequence: CASSSPGGTRSYEQYF.

The V and J genes are TRBV18 and TRBJ1-2; 7 nucleotides agree with TRBD1. The germline gives CDR1 KGHSH, CDR2 LQKENI. V lost 3 bases, J lost 4 bases, and 2 bases stayed unmatched. CDR3 size: 13 residues. The chain's CDR3 is CASSPDRTYGYTF. The CDR3 bases are TGTGCCAGCTCACCGGACAGGACCTATGGCTACACCTTC.

This rearrangement joins TRBV5-5 to TRBJ1-5, with no clear D. The germline gives CDR1 SGHKS, CDR2 YYEKEE (reference sequence). CDR3 length: 13 residues. The ends were cut back, 6 bases at V and 3 bases at J, with 10 bases in the middle. The DNA of the CDR3 is TGTGCCAGCAATGGGCACCCCAATCAGCCCCAGCATTTT. Its translation is CASNGHPNQPQHF.

The chain uses TRBV15 and TRBJ2-1; TRBD1 might be the D (5 bases). This CDR3 contains 13 residues. From germline, CDR1 is LNHNV and CDR2 YYDKDF (reference sequence). The germline V and J ends were trimmed by 2 bases and 7 bases, with 9 bases remaining between them. CDR3 sequence (DNA): TGTGCCACCAGCAGACAGGGTGCGAATGAGCAGTTCTTC. Its protein product is CATSRQGANEQFF.